The TCR beta chain described here comes from a study of T-cell reconstitution after alpha-beta-depleted transplantation in children. Unique molecular identifiers were built into the TCRbeta library. MiXCR, run by TCRdb on the PCR reads, gives a single entry per CDR3 protein. The sample consists of 450,000 to 500,000 distinct CDR3 sequences, roughly an eighth of them appearing once. A few counts support this clonotype. This CDR3 region has 15 residues. V was trimmed by 2 bases and J by 9 bases, leaving 17 bases between them. Germline V gives CDR1 SGHTA, CDR2 FQGNSA. The TCR originated in a human donor who donated a stem cell graft to a child with combined immunodeficiency. The chain uses TRBV7-2 and TRBJ2-4; the D gene is possibly TRBD2 (5 bases). Sequenced here: PBMCs from the stem cell graft donor, sampled from the stem cell graft. DNA of the CDR3: TGTGCCAGCAGCTTAAGACCGGGCCGCGGGCCCATTCAGTACTTC. Amino acids: CASSLRPGRGPIQYF. Together with reference TRBV7-2 and TRBJ2-4, the CDR3 gives the full variable domain: GAGVSQSPSNKVTEKGKDVELRCDPISGHTALYWYRQSLGQGLEFLIYFQGNSAPDKSGLPSDRFSAERTGGSVSTLTIQRTQQEDSAVYLCASSLRPGRGPIQYFGAGTRLSVL.